Each of the 9 T cell receptor beta chains below was sequenced from the same sample in a study of beta chain features in type 1 diabetes. The study reverse transcribed the entire isolated RNA, so it sequenced expressed TCRB transcripts. TCRdb's table, derived via immunoSEQ multiplex PCR, lists solely in-frame clones and lacks some. The sample records 300,000 to 350,000 clones, roughly 8% being singletons. Input material: central memory CD4+ T cells from blood. These receptor sequences come from a woman under 30 in good health.

The chain uses TRBV7-8 and TRBJ2-1, with TRBD2 as a possible D gene (8 bases). The V gene's germline CDR1 is SGHVS and CDR2 FQNEAQ. The CDR3 spans 15 residues. The V end lost 5 bases, the J end lost 10 bases, and 21 bases lay between the germline ends. Written as DNA, the CDR3 is TGTGCCAGCAGCACAAGGGACGGGAGGGGGCGAGAGCAGTTCTTC. Amino acid sequence: CASSTRDGRGREQFF.

The chain carries TRBV28 and TRBJ2-5; 8 bases fit TRBD2. The J segment lost 4 bases and the V segment lost 7 bases, leaving 14 bases of the junction unmatched. The CDR3 length is 16 residues. Germline V CDR1 and CDR2: MDHEN, SYDVKM. The CDR3 nucleotides read TGTGCCAGCACCAACTGGGGGCGAGCGGGAGTAGAGACCCAGTACTTC. Translating gives CASTNWGRAGVETQYF. Full variable domain (outside the CDR3, taken from reference TRBV28 and TRBJ2-5): DVKVTQSSRYLVKRTGEKVFLECVQDMDHENMFWYRQDPGLGLRLIYFSYDVKMKEKGDIPEGYSVSREKKERFSLILESASTNQTSMYLCASTNWGRAGVETQYFGPGTRLLVL.

This clone was seen ten or more times. The V call is TRBV2, the J call TRBJ2-3, with 7 positions matching TRBD2. The CDR3 spans 14 residues. Germline V CDR1 and CDR2: SNHLY, FYNNEI. Trimming removed 4 bases from V and 2 bases from J; junction bases left unmatched: 3. The CDR3 nucleotides read TGTGCCAGCAGTGGTGGGACTACCACAGATACGCAGTATTTT. Its translation is CASSGGTTTDTQYF. Filled out from reference TRBV2 and TRBJ2-3, the complete variable domain reads EPEVTQTPSHQVTQMGQEVILRCVPISNHLYFYWYRQILGQKVEFLVSFYNNEISEKSEIFDDQFSVERPDGSNFTLKIRSTKLEDSAMYFCASSGGTTTDTQYFGPGTRLTVL.

This clone turned up a few times. The genes are TRBV4-2 and TRBJ2-7; D ambiguous. This CDR3 has 13 amino acids. Germline V gene sequence: CDR1 LGHNA, CDR2 YNFKEQ. Trimming left V 0 bases short and J 5 bases short, with 8 bases between. The CDR3 DNA reads as TGTGCCAGCAGCCAAGATTTCCTAGACGAGCAGTACTTC. It encodes CASSQDFLDEQYF.

This clone has more than one count but fewer than ten. The rearrangement joins TRBV7-2 to TRBJ2-5; D might be TRBD2 (5 bases). CDR1 is SGHTA and CDR2 is FQGNSA in the germline V gene. Trimming pared 5 bases from V and 8 bases from J, leaving 18 bases between. The CDR3 contains 14 residues. CDR3 sequence (DNA): TGTGCCAGCAGCCACGACGGGATTTCTGGAACCCAGTACTTC. Translated, it gives CASSHDGISGTQYF.

This chain connects TRBV28 to TRBJ1-2, with 10 positions matching TRBD1. Germline V gene lookup returns CDR1 MDHEN and CDR2 SYDVKM. The CDR3 has 15 amino acids. The J segment lost 4 bases and the V segment lost 2 bases, leaving 4 bases of the junction unmatched. As DNA, the CDR3 is TGTGCCAGCAGTTTACATCGGACAGGGGGCTATGGCTACACCTTC. Translation gives CASSLHRTGGYGYTF.

This clone was seen a handful of times. The chain is built from TRBV7-2 and TRBJ2-7, with D perhaps assigned TRBD1 or TRBD2 (7 bases each). Germline-derived CDR1 and CDR2 are SGHTA and FQGNSA. There are 14 residues in the CDR3. Trimming took 5 bases from V and 2 from J, leaving 13 bases between them. The CDR3 DNA reads TGTGCCAGCAGCAACAGGGGAGGGGCCTACGAGCAGTACTTC. Translation gives CASSNRGGAYEQYF. Full variable domain (rest looked up from reference TRBV7-2 and TRBJ2-7): GAGVSQSPSNKVTEKGKDVELRCDPISGHTALYWYRQSLGQGLEFLIYFQGNSAPDKSGLPSDRFSAERTGGSVSTLTIQRTQQEDSAVYLCASSNRGGAYEQYFGPGTRLTVT.

The chain couples TRBV4-2 to TRBJ2-7; 9 positions match TRBD2. Germline V gene data show CDR1 as LGHNA and CDR2 as YNFKEQ. The CDR3 runs 17 residues. Trimming at V came to 3 bases and at J to 2 bases, leaving 11 bases not matched to a gene. The CDR3 loop reads CASSQSLKREVTYEQYF. CDR3 sequence (DNA): TGTGCCAGCAGCCAGTCTCTTAAGCGGGAGGTAACCTACGAGCAGTACTTC.

The CDR3 region is CASSISGRAQSEQFF. The CDR3 DNA sequence: TGTGCCAGCAGCATTAGCGGGAGGGCCCAATCCGAGCAGTTCTTC. V is TRBV7-3 and J is TRBJ2-1; TRBD2 matches 11 bases. The CDR3 loop spans 15 amino acids. The J segment lost 10 bases and the V segment lost 5 bases, leaving 10 bases of the junction unmatched. CDR1 is SGHTA, CDR2 FQGTGA, per germline.